This TCR beta chain was captured by sequencing in a study of human T cells and chemical hapten exposure. Study-wide context: The study lasted 20 to 30 weeks, and patients were dosed weekly with diphenylcyclopropenone on the scalp throughout.

Time point specified: patch test 1, 2 weeks after DPC sensitization. Treatment given: therapeutic diphenylcyclopropenone sensitization with weekly scalp DPC. Total RNA extraction was carried out from unfractionated whole blood. The CDR3 covers 14 residues. Trimming left V 4 bases short and J 0 bases short, with 13 bases between. Germline V CDR1 and CDR2: SQVTM, ANQGSEA. Original analysis: From roughly 23,000 to 640,000 TCRs were found per sample, with a median of approximately 96,000. One entry per CDR3 protein results from TCRdb running MiXCR on the RACE reads. The V and J calls here are based on TCRdb, not the publication. The sample yields around 100,000 distinct CDR3 sequences, approximately 11% seen once. At least ten counts were recorded for this clonotype.

This sequence originates from a woman between 35 and 50 years old with alopecia areata. Some clones in this sample may be carry-over from other donors' samples. V gene TRBV29-1 combines with J gene TRBJ2-7, with a weak D call TRBD1 (5 bases). Sequences were derived from whole blood, sampled in connection with sensitization to the hapten diphenylcyclopropenone (DPC). CDR3 sequence: CSVGPKGASYEQYF. In DNA form, the CDR3 reads TGCAGCGTTGGGCCAAAAGGGGCCTCCTACGAGCAGTACTTC.